This T cell receptor beta chain was sequenced for a study of cytomegalovirus exposure and HLA in healthy donors. Study-level findings and limits: Sequence variants that were highly shared formed a cluster that was likely a sequencing artifact. In vitro assays verified that three CMV-associated chains recognized CMV antigens specifically.

Amplification used 60 Vbeta primers and 13 Jbeta primers. Profiled with immunoSEQ multiplex PCR; TCRdb holds only in-frame clones, not every one. Its table lists approximately 110,000 clones. In the case of this clone: The antigen is undetermined.

V was clipped by 3 bases and J by 0 bases, with 15 bases between them. Germline V gene sequence: CDR1 SGHTA, CDR2 FQGNSA. The CDR3 consists of 16 residues. The receptor's source is a man aged 45 to 65 in good health and CMV-seronegative. The sequencing input was PBMCs. This sequence joins TRBV7-2 and TRBJ2-7; D unresolved. CDR3 nucleotide sequence: TGTGCCAGCAGCTTGGAGTCCTCCCGTGTCTCCTACGAGCAGTACTTC. Amino acid sequence: CASSLESSRVSYEQYF.